One and the same sample provided the 13 T cell receptor beta chains below, sequenced in a study of cytomegalovirus exposure and HLA in healthy donors. Researchers ran the PCR with 60 Vbeta and 13 Jbeta primers. Data came from immunoSEQ multiplex PCR; TCRdb stores just in-frame clones and leaves some out. The table includes 120,000 or so clones, about 80% detected once. Sequencing was performed on PBMCs. The receptors come from a man aged 25 to 40 in good health and CMV-seronegative.

This chain links TRBV29-1 with TRBJ2-7; D gene ambiguous. The V end was cut by 1 base, the J end by 3 bases, with 19 bases between. Germline loops: CDR1 SQVTM, CDR2 ANQGSEA. This CDR3 has 16 residues. The CDR3 reads CSVEGPSHTENYEQYF. CDR3 bases: TGCAGCGTTGAAGGTCCCAGCCACACGGAGAACTACGAGCAGTACTTC.

The chain links TRBV27 to TRBJ2-5, with D uncertain. Germline V gene data show CDR1 as MNHEY and CDR2 as SMNVEV (reference sequence). This CDR3 is built from 14 residues. Trimming left V 6 bases short and J 4 bases short, with 15 bases between. CDR3 sequence reads: CASSPIAEAETQYF. In DNA, the CDR3 is TGTGCCAGCAGCCCTATTGCCGAAGCAGAGACCCAGTACTTC.

CDR3 sequence reads: CASRPDRGQYQPQHF. CDR3 DNA sequence: TGTGCCAGCAGACCAGACAGGGGACAGTATCAGCCCCAGCATTTT. The chain links TRBV6-5 to TRBJ1-5; 8 positions agree with TRBD1. This CDR3 spans 15 amino acids. Germline assignment: CDR1 MNHEY and CDR2 SVGAGI. V dropped 6 bases and J dropped 5; count of bases not matched to a gene: 9.

The chain uses TRBV15 and TRBJ2-6; D possibly corresponds to TRBD1 (5 bases). Germline V CDR1 and CDR2: LNHNV, YYDKDF (reference sequence). There are 16 residues in the CDR3. V was trimmed by 3 bases and J by 0 bases, leaving 9 bases between them. DNA for the CDR3: TGTGCCACCAGCAGTCGCGACAGCTCTGGGGCCAACGTCCTGACTTTC. It is translated as CATSSRDSSGANVLTF.

The CDR3 is CASKRNRDGGNTIYF. CDR3 in DNA: TGTGCCAGTAAGAGAAACAGGGACGGAGGAAACACCATATATTTT. The chain combines TRBV19 with TRBJ1-3; D possibly corresponds to TRBD1 (6 bases). V lost 7 bases, J lost 4 bases, and 17 bases lay in between. CDR3 length: 15 amino acids. The germline CDR1 and CDR2 sequences are LNHDA and SQIVND (reference sequence). Supplemented by reference TRBV19 and TRBJ1-3, the full variable domain reads DGGITQSPKYLFRKEGQNVTLSCEQNLNHDAMYWYRQDPGQGLRLIYYSQIVNDFQKGDIAEGYSVSREKKESFPLTVTSAQKNPTAFYLCASKRNRDGGNTIYFGEGSWLTVV.

The V call is TRBV4-1, the J call TRBJ2-7; 10 nucleotides agree with TRBD2. From germline, CDR1 is MGHRA and CDR2 YSYEKL. Trimming took 4 bases from V and 4 from J; bases not matched to a gene: 7. This CDR3 region has 15 residues. CDR3 protein: CASSPSGRGEYEQYF. In DNA, the CDR3 is TGCGCCAGCAGCCCTAGCGGGAGAGGGGAATACGAGCAGTACTTC.

The rearrangement joins TRBV7-2 to TRBJ1-2, with TRBD1 matching over 10 bases. Germline assignment: CDR1 SGHTA and CDR2 FQGNSA. V shed 5 bases, J shed 0 bases, and the junction held 9 bases outside the gene matches. The CDR3 is 17 amino acids. The CDR3 here is CASSPGTGAFANYGYTF. DNA for the CDR3: TGTGCCAGCAGCCCTGGGACAGGGGCTTTTGCTAACTATGGCTACACCTTC.

The rearrangement links TRBV5-1 to TRBJ2-7; D uncertain. Germline CDR1 SGHRS, CDR2 YFSETQ. The CDR3 is 12 amino acids. V shed 1 base and J shed 7 bases, with 9 bases lying between them. The CDR3 region has the DNA TGCGCCAGCAGCTTGCTGAACTCGGAGCAGTACTTC. The encoded protein is CASSLLNSEQYF.

The CDR3 nucleotides read TGTGCCAGCTCACCACCCGACAGGGAACTCTATGGCTACACCTTC. Residues: CASSPPDRELYGYTF. This sequence joins TRBV18 and TRBJ1-2; 7 bases map to TRBD1. The CDR3 contains 15 residues. Looked up from germline, CDR1 is KGHSH and CDR2 is LQKENI. Germline trimming cut 0 bases from V and 4 bases from J; bases unmatched to any gene: 5. The full variable domain, its missing parts supplied by reference TRBV18 and TRBJ1-2, is NAGVMQNPRHLVRRRGQEARLRCSPMKGHSHVYWYRQLPEEGLKFMVYLQKENIIDESGMPKERFSAEFPKEGPSILRIQQVVRGDSAAYFCASSPPDRELYGYTFGSGTRLTVV.

V is TRBV18 and J is TRBJ1-2, with TRBD1 matching over 7 bases. The V and J ends lost 3 bases and 8 bases, in that order; junction bases with no gene match: 9. Looked up from germline, CDR1 is KGHSH and CDR2 is LQKENI. This CDR3 contains 14 residues. The CDR3 sequence: CASSPGRGSEGYTF. CDR3 DNA sequence: TGTGCCAGCTCACCCGGCAGGGGGTCGGAGGGCTACACCTTC.

The chain couples TRBV28 to TRBJ2-1; tentatively, D is TRBD1 (6 bases). Germline CDR1 is MDHEN and CDR2 is SYDVKM. V gave up 5 bases and J gave up 7 bases, with 21 bases separating them. There are 16 residues in the CDR3. The CDR3 bases are TGTGCCAGCAGTCTTAGGGACCTCTGGCAGGGGAATGAGCAGTTCTTC. Its translation is CASSLRDLWQGNEQFF.

This chain connects TRBV28 to TRBJ2-7; no firm D call. This CDR3 is built from 12 residues. The germline V and J ends were trimmed by 1 base and 6 bases, with 7 bases remaining between them. Looked up from germline, CDR1 is MDHEN and CDR2 is SYDVKM. The CDR3 DNA follows: TGTGCCAGCAGTTTATACCCAGGCGAGCAGTACTTC. This translates into CASSLYPGEQYF.

This chain connects TRBV5-1 to TRBJ1-1, with D perhaps matching TRBD1 (6 bases). Trimming stripped 6 bases from V and 4 bases from J, with 13 bases between. This CDR3 contains 13 residues. Germline loops: CDR1 SGHRS, CDR2 YFSETQ. Here the CDR3 reads CASMVGGGTEAFF. CDR3 sequence (DNA): TGCGCCAGCATGGTAGGGGGTGGCACTGAAGCTTTCTTT.